The T cell receptor beta chain under discussion was sequenced for a study of T cell responses to AZD1222 COVID-19 vaccine. Study results and caveats: Donors were chiefly white British, with a greater number of females, and clonal diversity was perhaps underestimated.

A word on this clone: Antigen specificity is unknown.

The table came from immunoSEQ multiplex PCR; TCRdb's copy has only in-frame clones and leaves some out. The repertoire holds around 150,000 clones, with 94% as singletons. Trimming cost V 1 base and J 6 bases; bases outside gene matches: 2. The CDR3 totals 13 residues. CDR1 is SNHLY and CDR2 is FYNNEI in the germline V gene. The chain is built from TRBV2 and TRBJ1-2, with 7 bases lining up with TRBD1. The receptor was derived from an adult in good health. The sample here was peripheral blood, taken on day 0 of AZD1222 vaccination. In DNA form, the CDR3 reads TGTGCCAGCAGTGAAGGAGGGGGCAATGGCTACACCTTC. Protein sequence: CASSEGGGNGYTF.